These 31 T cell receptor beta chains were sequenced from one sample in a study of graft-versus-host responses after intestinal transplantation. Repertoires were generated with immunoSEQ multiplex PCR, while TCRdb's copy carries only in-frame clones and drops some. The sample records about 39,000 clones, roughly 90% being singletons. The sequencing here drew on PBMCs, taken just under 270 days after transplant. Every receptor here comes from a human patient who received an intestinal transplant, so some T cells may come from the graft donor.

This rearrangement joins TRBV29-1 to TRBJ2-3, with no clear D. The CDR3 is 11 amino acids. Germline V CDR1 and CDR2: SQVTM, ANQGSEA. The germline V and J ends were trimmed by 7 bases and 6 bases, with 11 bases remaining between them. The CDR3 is CSALPPDTQYF. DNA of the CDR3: TGCAGCGCCCTCCCTCCGGATACGCAGTATTTT.

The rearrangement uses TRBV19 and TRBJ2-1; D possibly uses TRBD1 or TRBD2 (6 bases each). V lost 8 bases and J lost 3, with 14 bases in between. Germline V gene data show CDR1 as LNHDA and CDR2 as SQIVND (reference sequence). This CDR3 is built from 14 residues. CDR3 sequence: CASHGGPYYNEQFF. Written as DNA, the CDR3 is TGTGCCAGTCATGGGGGGCCTTACTACAATGAGCAGTTCTTC.

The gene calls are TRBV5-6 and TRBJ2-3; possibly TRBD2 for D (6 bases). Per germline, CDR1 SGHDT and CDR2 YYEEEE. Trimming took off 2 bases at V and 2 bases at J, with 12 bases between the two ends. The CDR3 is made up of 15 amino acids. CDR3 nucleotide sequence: TGTGCCAGCAGCTTTGGGCGGGGCCACACAGATACGCAGTATTTT. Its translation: CASSFGRGHTDTQYF. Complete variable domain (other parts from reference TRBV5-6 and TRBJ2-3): DAGVTQSPTHLIKTRGQQVTLRCSPKSGHDTVSWYQQALGQGPQFIFQYYEEEERQRGNFPDRFSGHQFPNYSSELNVNALLLGDSALYLCASSFGRGHTDTQYFGPGTRLTVL.

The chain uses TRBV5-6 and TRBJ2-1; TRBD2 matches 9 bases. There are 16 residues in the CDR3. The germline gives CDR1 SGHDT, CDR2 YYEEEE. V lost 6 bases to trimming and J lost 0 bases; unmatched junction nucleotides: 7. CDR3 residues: CASNLGGGASYNEQFF. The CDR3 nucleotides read TGTGCCAGCAACCTGGGCGGGGGGGCCTCCTACAATGAGCAGTTCTTC.

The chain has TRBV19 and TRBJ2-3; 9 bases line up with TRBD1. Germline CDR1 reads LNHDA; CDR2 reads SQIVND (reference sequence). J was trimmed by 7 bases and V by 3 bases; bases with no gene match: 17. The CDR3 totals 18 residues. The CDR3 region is CASSMGGPGQGRFNTQYF. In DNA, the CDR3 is TGTGCCAGTAGTATGGGGGGCCCCGGACAGGGGAGGTTTAATACGCAGTATTTT.

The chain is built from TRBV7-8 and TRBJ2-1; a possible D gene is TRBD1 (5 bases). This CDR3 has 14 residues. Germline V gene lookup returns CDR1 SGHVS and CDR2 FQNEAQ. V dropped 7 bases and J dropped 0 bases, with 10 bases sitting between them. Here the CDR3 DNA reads TGTGCCAGCAAGGGGATATACTCCTACAATGAGCAGTTCTTC. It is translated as CASKGIYSYNEQFF.

In DNA, the CDR3 is TGTGCCAGTAGTATAACGGGACAAATCAAAAGTCGGGCCAACGTCCTGACTTTC. Translation gives CASSITGQIKSRANVLTF. V gene TRBV19 combines with J gene TRBJ2-6; D is perhaps TRBD1 (6 bases). V lost 2 bases, J lost 5 bases, and 19 bases lay in between. Germline lookup yields CDR1 LNHDA and CDR2 SQIVND (reference sequence). The CDR3 covers 18 residues.

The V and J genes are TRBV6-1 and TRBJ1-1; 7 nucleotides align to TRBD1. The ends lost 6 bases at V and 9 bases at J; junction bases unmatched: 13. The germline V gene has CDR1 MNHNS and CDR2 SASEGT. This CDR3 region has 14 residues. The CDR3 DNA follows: TGTGCCAGCAGGGATACCACAGGGGCCCCAAAAGCTTTCTTT. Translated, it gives CASRDTTGAPKAFF.

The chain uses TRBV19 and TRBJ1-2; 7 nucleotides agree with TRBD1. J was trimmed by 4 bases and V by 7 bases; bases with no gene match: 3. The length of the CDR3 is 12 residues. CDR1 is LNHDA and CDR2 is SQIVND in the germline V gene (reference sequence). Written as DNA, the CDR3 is TGTGCCAGTACAGGGGGAGCCTATGGCTACACCTTC. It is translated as CASTGGAYGYTF.

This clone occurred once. The CDR3 sequence is CASSLHSGGANEQFF. As DNA, the CDR3 is TGTGCCAGCAGCTTACATAGCGGGGGGGCCAATGAGCAGTTCTTC. V and J are TRBV9 and TRBJ2-1; TRBD2 aligns across 11 bases. J lost 6 bases, V lost 4 bases, and 6 bases had no gene match. Germline V gene data show CDR1 as SGDLS and CDR2 as YYNGEE. There are 15 residues in the CDR3.

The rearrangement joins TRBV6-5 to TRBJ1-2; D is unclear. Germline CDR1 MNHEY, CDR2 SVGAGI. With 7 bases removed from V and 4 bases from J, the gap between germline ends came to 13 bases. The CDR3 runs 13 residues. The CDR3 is CASTRTQAYGYTF. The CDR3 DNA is TGTGCCAGCACCCGGACGCAAGCCTATGGCTACACCTTC.

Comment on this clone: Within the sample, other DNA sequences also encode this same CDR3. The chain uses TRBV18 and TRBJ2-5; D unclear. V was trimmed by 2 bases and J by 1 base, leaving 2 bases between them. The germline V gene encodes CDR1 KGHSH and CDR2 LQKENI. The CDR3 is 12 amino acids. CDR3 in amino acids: CASSPIQETQYF. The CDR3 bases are TGTGCCAGCTCACCAATCCAAGAGACCCAGTACTTC.

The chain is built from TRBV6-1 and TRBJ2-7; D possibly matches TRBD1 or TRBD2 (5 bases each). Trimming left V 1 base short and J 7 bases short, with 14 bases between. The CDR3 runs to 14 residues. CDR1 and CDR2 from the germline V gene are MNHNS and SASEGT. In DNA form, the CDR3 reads TGTGCCAGCAGTGAAGGGGGCGCCGAGGGGGAGCAGTACTTC. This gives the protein CASSEGGAEGEQYF.

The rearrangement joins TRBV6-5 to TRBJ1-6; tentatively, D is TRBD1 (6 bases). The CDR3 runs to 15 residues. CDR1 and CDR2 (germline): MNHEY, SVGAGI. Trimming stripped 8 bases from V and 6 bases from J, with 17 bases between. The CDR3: CASPKGGGRNSPLHF. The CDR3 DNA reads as TGTGCCAGCCCTAAGGGAGGGGGGCGTAATTCACCCCTCCACTTT.

The CDR3 loop reads CAPSGGLGDEQFF. The CDR3 DNA follows: TGTGCCCCCAGCGGGGGGCTAGGGGATGAGCAGTTCTTC. This chain links TRBV5-4 with TRBJ2-1; 9 positions agree with TRBD2. Trimming at V came to 10 bases and at J to 8 bases, leaving 10 bases not matched to a gene. The CDR3 spans 13 residues. Germline V CDR1 and CDR2: SGHNT, YYREEE (reference sequence). Using reference TRBV5-4 and TRBJ2-1 for the parts outside the CDR3, the full variable domain is ETGVTQSPTHLIKTRGQQVTLRCSSQSGHNTVSWYQQALGQGPQFIFQYYREEENGRGNFPPRFSGLQFPNYSSELNVNALELDDSALYLCAPSGGLGDEQFFGPGTRLTVL.

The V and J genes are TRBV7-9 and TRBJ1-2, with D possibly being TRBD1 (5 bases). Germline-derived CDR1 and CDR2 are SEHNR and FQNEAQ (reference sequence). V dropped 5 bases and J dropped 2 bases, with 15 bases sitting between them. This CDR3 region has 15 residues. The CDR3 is CASSPSTGGNYGYTF. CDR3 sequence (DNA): TGTGCCAGCAGCCCCTCTACTGGGGGGAACTATGGCTACACCTTC.

The CDR3 DNA sequence: TGTGCCATCACCCCCACCCCAGGCTACAATGAGCAGTTCTTC. Protein product: CAITPTPGYNEQFF. The chain recombines TRBV10-3 with TRBJ2-1; D is unresolved. Deletions cut 7 bases from V and 3 bases from J, with 13 bases between. This CDR3 region has 14 residues. Per germline, CDR1 ENHRY and CDR2 SYGVKD.

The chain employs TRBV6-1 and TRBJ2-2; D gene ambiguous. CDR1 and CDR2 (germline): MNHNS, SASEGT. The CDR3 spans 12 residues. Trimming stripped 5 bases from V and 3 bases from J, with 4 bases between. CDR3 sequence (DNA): TGTGCCAGCAGTTGGCACACCGGGGAGCTGTTTTTT. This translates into CASSWHTGELFF.

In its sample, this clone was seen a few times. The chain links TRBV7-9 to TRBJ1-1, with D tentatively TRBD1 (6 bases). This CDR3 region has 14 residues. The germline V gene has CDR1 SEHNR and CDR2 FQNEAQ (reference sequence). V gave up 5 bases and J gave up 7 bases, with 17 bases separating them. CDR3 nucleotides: TGTGCCAGCAGCGTTTTAGGGGGGTATCATGAAGCTTTCTTT. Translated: CASSVLGGYHEAFF.

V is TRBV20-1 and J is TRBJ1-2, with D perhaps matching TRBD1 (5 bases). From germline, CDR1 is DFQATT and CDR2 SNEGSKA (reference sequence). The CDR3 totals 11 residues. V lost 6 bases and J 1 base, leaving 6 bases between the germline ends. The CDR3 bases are TGCAGTGCCGACAGTAACTATGGCTACACCTTC. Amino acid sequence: CSADSNYGYTF.

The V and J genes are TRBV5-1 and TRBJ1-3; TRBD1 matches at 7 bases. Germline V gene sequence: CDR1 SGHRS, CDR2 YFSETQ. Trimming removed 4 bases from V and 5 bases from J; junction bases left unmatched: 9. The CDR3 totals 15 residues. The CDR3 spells CASSPEGQWRNTIYF. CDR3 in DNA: TGCGCCAGCAGCCCTGAGGGACAGTGGAGAAACACCATATATTTT.

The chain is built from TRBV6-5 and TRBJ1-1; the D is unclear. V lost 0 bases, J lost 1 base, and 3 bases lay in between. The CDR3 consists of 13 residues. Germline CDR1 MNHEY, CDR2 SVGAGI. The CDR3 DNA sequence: TGTGCCAGCAGTTACTCTACGAACACTGAAGCTTTCTTT. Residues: CASSYSTNTEAFF.

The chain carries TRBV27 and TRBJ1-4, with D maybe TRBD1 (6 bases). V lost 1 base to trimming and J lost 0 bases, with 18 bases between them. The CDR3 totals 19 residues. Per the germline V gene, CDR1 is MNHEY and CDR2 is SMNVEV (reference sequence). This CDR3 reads CASSLYGGGRITTNEKLFF. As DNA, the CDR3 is TGTGCCAGCAGTTTATATGGCGGGGGCCGAATTACAACTAATGAAAAACTGTTTTTT.

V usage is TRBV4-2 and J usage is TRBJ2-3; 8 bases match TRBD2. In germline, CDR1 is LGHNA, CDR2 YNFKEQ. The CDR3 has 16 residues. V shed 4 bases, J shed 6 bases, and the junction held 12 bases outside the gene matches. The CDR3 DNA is TGTGCCAGCAGCCCCCGGGGAGCGGGGGTCGGGGATACGCAGTATTTT. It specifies CASSPRGAGVGDTQYF.

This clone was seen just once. CDR3 coding DNA: TGTGCCAGCGCACAGGGGAGCTCCTACGAGCAGTACTTC. This sequence encodes CASAQGSSYEQYF. The chain is built from TRBV7-3 and TRBJ2-7, with TRBD1 identical over 7 bases. The CDR3 contains 13 residues. Germline values: CDR1 SGHTA, CDR2 FQGTGA. The trim removed 8 bases at V and 0 bases at J, leaving 4 bases unmatched.

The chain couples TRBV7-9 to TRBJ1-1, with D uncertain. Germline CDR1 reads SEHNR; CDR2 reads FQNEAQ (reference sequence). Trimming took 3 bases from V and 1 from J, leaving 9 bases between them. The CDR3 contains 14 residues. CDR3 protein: CASSLREWNTEAFF. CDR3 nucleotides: TGTGCCAGCAGCTTGAGGGAGTGGAACACTGAAGCTTTCTTT.

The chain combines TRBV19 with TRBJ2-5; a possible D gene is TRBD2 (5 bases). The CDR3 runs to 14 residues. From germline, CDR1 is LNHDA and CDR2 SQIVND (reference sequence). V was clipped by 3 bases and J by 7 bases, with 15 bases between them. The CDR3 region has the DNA TGTGCCAGTAGTATTGTCGAGGGCGCAGGGACCCAGTACTTC. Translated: CASSIVEGAGTQYF.

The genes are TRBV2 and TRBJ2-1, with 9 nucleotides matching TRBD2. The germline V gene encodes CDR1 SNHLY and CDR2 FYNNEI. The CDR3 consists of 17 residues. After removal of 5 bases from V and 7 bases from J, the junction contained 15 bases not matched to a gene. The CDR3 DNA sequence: TGTGCCAGCAGTTATCAACCGGGACTAGCACTGGGAAATGAGCAGTTCTTC. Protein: CASSYQPGLALGNEQFF.

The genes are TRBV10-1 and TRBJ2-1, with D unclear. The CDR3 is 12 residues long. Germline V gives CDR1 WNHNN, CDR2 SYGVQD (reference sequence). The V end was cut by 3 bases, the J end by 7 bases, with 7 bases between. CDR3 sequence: CASSDGVNEQFF. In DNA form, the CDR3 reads TGCGCCAGCAGTGACGGAGTGAATGAGCAGTTCTTC.

The CDR3 nucleotides are TGCGCCAGCAGTGTCGGACTAGCGGCCTACGAGCAGTACTTC. Amino acids: CASSVGLAAYEQYF. The rearrangement uses TRBV10-2 and TRBJ2-7, with 10 bases identical to TRBD2. The CDR3 runs 14 residues. Germline values: CDR1 WSHSY, CDR2 SAAADI. V lost 4 bases to trimming and J lost 2 bases; unmatched junction nucleotides: 2.

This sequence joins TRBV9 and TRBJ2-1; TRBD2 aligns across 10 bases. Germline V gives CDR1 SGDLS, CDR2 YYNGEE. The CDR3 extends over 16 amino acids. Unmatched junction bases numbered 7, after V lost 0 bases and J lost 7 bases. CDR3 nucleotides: TGTGCCAGCAGCGTAGGTCTAGCGGGGGAATTTAATGAGCAGTTCTTC. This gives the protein CASSVGLAGEFNEQFF.